A selection of T cell receptor beta chains follows, all from one sample in a study of blood T cell repertoires in COVID-19. Profiled with immunoSEQ multiplex PCR; TCRdb holds only in-frame clones, not every one. The table records just under 40,000 clones, approximately 94% of them present only once. The sequencing sample was made of peripheral blood. The receptors were sampled from a human donor with active COVID-19. The donor label of this sample is uncertain. The CDR3 runs from the conserved cysteine through the conserved F or W. Fields, in order: J gene, clone size, V gene, D gene, CDR3 protein, CDR3 DNA. The D gene is left open where the match is weak. Expanded clones get a size class; other rows say once, few or many, or leave the size out.

J: TRBJ2-2; size: -; V: TRBV2; D: TRBD1; CDR3: CASSPGQGPGELFF; DNA: TGTGCCAGCAGTCCGGGACAGGGGCCCGGGGAGCTGTTTTTT
J: TRBJ1-5; size: -; V: TRBV6-2/TRBV6-3; D: -; CDR3: CASRYGGEYSNQPQHF; DNA: TGTGCCAGCAGATACGGAGGGGAATATAGCAATCAGCCCCAGCATTTT
J: TRBJ2-7; size: -; V: TRBV7-2; D: -; CDR3: CASSPGPEQYF; DNA: TGTGCCAGCAGCCCTGGCCCCGAGCAGTACTTC
J: TRBJ2-5; size: -; V: TRBV5-1; D: -; CDR3: CASSLAAQPQETQYF; DNA: TGCGCCAGCAGCTTGGCCGCACAGCCGCAAGAGACCCAGTACTTC
J: TRBJ2-7; size: -; V: TRBV28; D: TRBD2; CDR3: CASTPVSSGGYSSYEQYF; DNA: TGTGCCAGCACCCCCGTTAGTAGCGGGGGGTACTCCTCCTACGAGCAGTACTTC
J: TRBJ2-7; size: -; V: TRBV6-5; D: -; CDR3: CASSPVIQGYEQYF; DNA: TGTGCCAGCAGTCCCGTCATACAGGGTTACGAGCAGTACTTC
J: TRBJ2-5; size: -; V: TRBV28; D: -; CDR3: CASRGDFMETQYF; DNA: TGTGCCAGCCGAGGGGACTTCATGGAGACCCAGTACTTC
J: TRBJ2-1; size: once; V: TRBV19; D: -; CDR3: CASSTSGRGLSYNEQFF; DNA: TGTGCCAGTAGTACCTCCGGTAGGGGTCTATCCTACAATGAGCAGTTCTTC
J: TRBJ2-7; size: -; V: TRBV5-4; D: TRBD2; CDR3: CASSHSGTPYEQYF; DNA: TGTGCCAGCAGCCATAGCGGGACCCCCTACGAGCAGTACTTC
J: TRBJ1-1; size: -; V: TRBV3-1/TRBV3-2; D: -; CDR3: CASSPSVNTEAFF; DNA: TGTGCCAGCAGCCCTTCAGTAAACACTGAAGCTTTCTTT
J: TRBJ1-4; size: -; V: TRBV2; D: -; CDR3: CASSVYEKLFF; DNA: TGTGCCAGCAGCGTATATGAAAAACTGTTTTTT
J: TRBJ2-7; size: -; V: TRBV19; D: TRBD2; CDR3: CASSQKGLAGEGEQYF; DNA: TGTGCCAGTAGTCAGAAGGGACTAGCGGGAGAGGGCGAGCAGTACTTC
J: TRBJ2-7; size: few; V: TRBV4-1; D: -; CDR3: CASSQVVQAYEQYF; DNA: TGCGCCAGCAGCCAAGTCGTCCAGGCCTACGAGCAGTACTTC
J: TRBJ2-7; size: few; V: TRBV2; D: -; CDR3: CASTLVGGVTYEQYF; DNA: TGTGCCAGCACTTTGGTTGGCGGGGTAACCTACGAGCAGTACTTC
J: TRBJ2-7; size: -; V: TRBV7-2; D: -; CDR3: CASSLEAGTSYEQYF; DNA: TGTGCCAGCAGCTTAGAAGCGGGGACATCCTACGAGCAGTACTTC
J: TRBJ1-5; size: -; V: TRBV7-8; D: -; CDR3: CASSLRQGSNQPQHF; DNA: TGTGCCAGCAGCTTACGGCAGGGGAGCAATCAGCCCCAGCATTTT
J: TRBJ1-3; size: -; V: TRBV28; D: -; CDR3: CASSLQGLGSSGNTIYF; DNA: TGTGCCAGCAGTCTGCAAGGACTCGGAAGCTCTGGAAACACCATATATTTT
J: TRBJ2-7; size: -; V: TRBV28; D: -; CDR3: CASSLRGPRMDEQYF; DNA: TGTGCCAGCAGCCTACGAGGGCCGAGGATGGACGAGCAGTACTTC
J: TRBJ2-7; size: -; V: TRBV19; D: TRBD1; CDR3: CASTTKGTGAYEQYF; DNA: TGTGCCAGTACCACGAAAGGGACAGGGGCTTACGAGCAGTACTTC
J: TRBJ2-3; size: -; V: TRBV24-1; D: TRBD1; CDR3: CATSGFAGTGGTDTQYF; DNA: TGTGCCACCAGTGGGTTCGCCGGGACAGGGGGGACAGATACGCAGTATTTT
J: TRBJ2-7; size: -; V: TRBV24-1; D: TRBD1; CDR3: CATSDPDRNEKETYEQYF; DNA: TGTGCCACCAGTGACCCGGACAGGAATGAAAAGGAAACCTACGAGCAGTACTTC
J: TRBJ2-1; size: once; V: TRBV6-2/TRBV6-3; D: -; CDR3: CASSYRTDHNEQFF; DNA: TGTGCCAGCAGTTATAGGACAGACCACAATGAGCAGTTCTTC
J: TRBJ2-3; size: -; V: TRBV9; D: TRBD2; CDR3: CASSATMGLAGGDTQYF; DNA: TGTGCCAGCAGCGCAACGATGGGACTAGCGGGAGGGGATACGCAGTATTTT
J: TRBJ1-4; size: -; V: TRBV7-9; D: -; CDR3: CASSLAEAGVFF; DNA: TGTGCCAGCAGCTTAGCAGAGGCAGGGGTGTTTTTT
J: TRBJ2-7; size: -; V: TRBV13; D: -; CDR3: CASSSGGEQYF; DNA: TGTGCCAGCAGCTCCGGGGGCGAGCAGTACTTC
J: TRBJ2-7; size: -; V: TRBV7-6; D: -; CDR3: CASTKSPTSSSYEQYF; DNA: TGTGCCAGCACCAAATCCCCGACTAGTAGTTCCTACGAGCAGTACTTC
J: TRBJ2-5; size: -; V: TRBV7-8; D: TRBD1; CDR3: CASSEGTGVETQYF; DNA: TGTGCCAGCAGCGAAGGGACAGGGGTGGAGACCCAGTACTTC
J: TRBJ2-5; size: -; V: TRBV6-1; D: -; CDR3: CASSVVSGTGGETQYF; DNA: TGTGCCAGCAGTGTAGTAAGTGGTACAGGTGGGGAGACCCAGTACTTC
J: TRBJ1-1; size: -; V: TRBV12-3/TRBV12-4; D: -; CDR3: CASKSGGTEAFF; DNA: TGTGCCAGTAAATCCGGTGGCACTGAAGCTTTCTTT
J: TRBJ2-3; size: -; V: TRBV11-3; D: -; CDR3: CASSLVRGTDTQYF; DNA: TGTGCCAGCAGCTTAGTGCGTGGTACAGATACGCAGTATTTT
J: TRBJ1-6; size: -; V: TRBV5-4; D: TRBD1; CDR3: CASSLAGTGDNSPLHF; DNA: TGTGCCAGCAGCTTGGCCGGGACAGGGGATAATTCACCCCTCCACTTT
J: TRBJ1-2; size: -; V: TRBV27; D: -; CDR3: CASSSGEGYTF; DNA: TGTGCCAGCAGTTCAGGGGAAGGCTACACCTTC
J: TRBJ2-7; size: -; V: TRBV19; D: -; CDR3: CASSIDPGNNYEQYF; DNA: TGTGCCAGTAGTATAGATCCAGGGAACAACTACGAGCAGTACTTC
J: TRBJ1-5; size: -; V: TRBV5-1; D: TRBD1; CDR3: CASSLGGSSGNQPQHF; DNA: TGCGCCAGCAGCCTAGGGGGCTCTTCGGGCAATCAGCCCCAGCATTTT
J: TRBJ1-2; size: -; V: TRBV12-3/TRBV12-4; D: -; CDR3: CASRSLESHTF; DNA: TGTGCCAGCAGATCCTTAGAAAGTCACACCTTC
J: TRBJ1-4; size: -; V: TRBV5-8; D: -; CDR3: CASSLVLKDFTNEKLFF; DNA: TGTGCCAGCAGCTTGGTGCTCAAGGACTTCACTAATGAAAAACTGTTTTTT
J: TRBJ2-4; size: -; V: TRBV6-1; D: TRBD2; CDR3: CASSAQAPGGLSRKNIQYF; DNA: TGTGCCAGCAGTGCTCAAGCGCCGGGAGGGCTAAGTCGCAAAAACATTCAGTACTTC
J: TRBJ1-1; size: -; V: TRBV12-3/TRBV12-4; D: -; CDR3: CASSLLQRAEAFF; DNA: TGTGCCAGCAGTTTGCTTCAGAGGGCTGAAGCTTTCTTT